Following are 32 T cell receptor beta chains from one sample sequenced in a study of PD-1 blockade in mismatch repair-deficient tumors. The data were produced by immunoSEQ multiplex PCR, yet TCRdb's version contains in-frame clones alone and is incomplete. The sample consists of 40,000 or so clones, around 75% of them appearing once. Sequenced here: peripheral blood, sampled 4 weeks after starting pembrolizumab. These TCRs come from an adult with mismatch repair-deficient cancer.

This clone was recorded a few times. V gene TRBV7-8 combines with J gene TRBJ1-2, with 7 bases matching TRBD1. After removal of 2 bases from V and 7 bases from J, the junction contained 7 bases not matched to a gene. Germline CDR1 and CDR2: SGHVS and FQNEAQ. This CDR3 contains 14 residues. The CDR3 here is CASSLTGQPTGYTF. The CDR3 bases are TGTGCCAGCAGCTTAACGGGACAGCCGACTGGCTACACCTTC.

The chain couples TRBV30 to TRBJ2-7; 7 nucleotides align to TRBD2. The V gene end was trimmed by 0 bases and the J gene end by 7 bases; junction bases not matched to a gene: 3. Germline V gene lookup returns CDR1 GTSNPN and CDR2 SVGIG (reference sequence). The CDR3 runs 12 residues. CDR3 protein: CAWSVLAEEQYF. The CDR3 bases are TGTGCCTGGAGTGTTCTAGCGGAGGAGCAGTACTTC. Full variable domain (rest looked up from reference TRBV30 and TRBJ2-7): SQTIHQWPATLVQPVGSPLSLECTVEGTSNPNLYWYRQAAGRGLQLLFYSVGIGQISSEVPQNLSASRPQDRQFILSSKKLLLSDSGFYLCAWSVLAEEQYFGPGTRLTVT.

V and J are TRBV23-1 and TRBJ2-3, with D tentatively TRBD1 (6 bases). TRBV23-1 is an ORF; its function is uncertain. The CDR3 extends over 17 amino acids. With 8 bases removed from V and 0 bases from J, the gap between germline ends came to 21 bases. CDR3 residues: CASRRIGQPTSTDTQYF. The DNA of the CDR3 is TGCGCCAGCCGCCGTATTGGACAGCCGACTAGCACAGATACGCAGTATTTT.

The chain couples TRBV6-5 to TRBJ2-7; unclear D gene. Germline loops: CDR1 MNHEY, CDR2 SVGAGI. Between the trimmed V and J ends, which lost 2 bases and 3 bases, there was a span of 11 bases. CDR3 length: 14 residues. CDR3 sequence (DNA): TGTGCCAGCAGTTACCTGGGTTCGGGCTACGAGCAGTACTTC. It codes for CASSYLGSGYEQYF.

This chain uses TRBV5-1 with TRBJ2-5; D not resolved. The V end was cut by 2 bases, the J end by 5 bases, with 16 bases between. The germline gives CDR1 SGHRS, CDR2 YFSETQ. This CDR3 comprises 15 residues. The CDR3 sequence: CASSFSRDPRETQYF. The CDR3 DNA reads TGCGCCAGCAGCTTTAGTCGAGACCCAAGGGAGACCCAGTACTTC.

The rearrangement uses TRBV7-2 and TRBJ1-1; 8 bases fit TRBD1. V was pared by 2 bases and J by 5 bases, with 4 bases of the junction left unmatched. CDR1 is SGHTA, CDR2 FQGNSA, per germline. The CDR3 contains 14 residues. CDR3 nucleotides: TGTGCCAGCAGCTTACAGGGGGCGCGAACTGAAGCTTTCTTT. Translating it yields CASSLQGARTEAFF.

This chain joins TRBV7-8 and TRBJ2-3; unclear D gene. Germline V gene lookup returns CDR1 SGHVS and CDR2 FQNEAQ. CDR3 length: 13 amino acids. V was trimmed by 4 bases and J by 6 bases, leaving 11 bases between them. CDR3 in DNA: TGTGCCAGCAGCTCACCAAGGCCCGATACGCAGTATTTT. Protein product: CASSSPRPDTQYF.

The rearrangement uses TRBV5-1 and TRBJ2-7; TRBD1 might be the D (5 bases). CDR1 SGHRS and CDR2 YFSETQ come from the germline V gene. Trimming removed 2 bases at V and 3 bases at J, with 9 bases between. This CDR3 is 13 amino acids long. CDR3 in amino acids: CASSFGQDYEQYF. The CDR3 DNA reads TGCGCCAGCAGCTTTGGACAAGACTACGAGCAGTACTTC.

CDR3 nucleotides: TGCGCCAGCAGCCCCTCTGGGACTAGCTACGAGCAGTACTTC. It encodes CASSPSGTSYEQYF. V and J are TRBV4-1 and TRBJ2-7; 8 bases are a match to TRBD2. The CDR3 runs 14 residues. The V segment lost 4 bases and the J segment 3 bases; nucleotides outside the gene matches: 5. Germline CDR1 is MGHRA and CDR2 is YSYEKL.

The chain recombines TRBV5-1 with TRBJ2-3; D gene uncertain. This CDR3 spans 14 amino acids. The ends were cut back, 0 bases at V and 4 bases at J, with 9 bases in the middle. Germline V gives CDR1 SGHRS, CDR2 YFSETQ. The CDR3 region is CASSLAFSPDTQYF. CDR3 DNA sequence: TGCGCCAGCAGCTTGGCCTTCTCCCCAGATACGCAGTATTTT.

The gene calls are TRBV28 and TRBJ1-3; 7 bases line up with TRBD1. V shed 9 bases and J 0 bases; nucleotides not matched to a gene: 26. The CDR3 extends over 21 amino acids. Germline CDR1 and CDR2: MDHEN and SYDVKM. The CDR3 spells CARSCRGPLTGQHPSGNTIYF. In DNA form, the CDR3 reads TGTGCCAGGTCTTGCCGGGGCCCACTGACGGGACAGCACCCCTCTGGAAACACCATATATTTT. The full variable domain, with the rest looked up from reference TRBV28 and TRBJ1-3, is DVKVTQSSRYLVKRTGEKVFLECVQDMDHENMFWYRQDPGLGLRLIYFSYDVKMKEKGDIPEGYSVSREKKERFSLILESASTNQTSMYLCARSCRGPLTGQHPSGNTIYFGEGSWLTVV.

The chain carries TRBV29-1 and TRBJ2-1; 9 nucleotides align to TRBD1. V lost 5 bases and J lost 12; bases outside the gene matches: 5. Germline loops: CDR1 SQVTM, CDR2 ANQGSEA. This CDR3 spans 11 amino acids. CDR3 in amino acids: CSVPGQGRQFF. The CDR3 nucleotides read TGCAGCGTTCCCGGACAGGGGAGGCAGTTCTTC.

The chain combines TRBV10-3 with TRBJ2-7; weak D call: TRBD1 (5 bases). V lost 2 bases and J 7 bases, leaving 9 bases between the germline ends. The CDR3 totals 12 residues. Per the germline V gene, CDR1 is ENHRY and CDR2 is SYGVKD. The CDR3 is CAISEQGGEQYF. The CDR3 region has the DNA TGTGCCATCAGTGAGCAGGGCGGTGAGCAGTACTTC.

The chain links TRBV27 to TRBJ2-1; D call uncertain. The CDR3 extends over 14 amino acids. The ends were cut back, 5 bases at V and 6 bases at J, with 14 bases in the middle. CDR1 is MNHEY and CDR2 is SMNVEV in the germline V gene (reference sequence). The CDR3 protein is CASSPRSSFNEQFF. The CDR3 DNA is TGTGCCAGCAGTCCCCGGAGTAGCTTCAATGAGCAGTTCTTC.

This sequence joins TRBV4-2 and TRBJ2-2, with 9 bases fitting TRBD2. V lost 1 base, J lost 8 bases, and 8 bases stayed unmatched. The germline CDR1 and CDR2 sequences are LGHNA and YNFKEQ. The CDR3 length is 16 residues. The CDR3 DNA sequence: TGTGCCAGCAGCCAAGGATGGCGGGAGGGCCCTGGGGAGCTGTTTTTT. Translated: CASSQGWREGPGELFF.

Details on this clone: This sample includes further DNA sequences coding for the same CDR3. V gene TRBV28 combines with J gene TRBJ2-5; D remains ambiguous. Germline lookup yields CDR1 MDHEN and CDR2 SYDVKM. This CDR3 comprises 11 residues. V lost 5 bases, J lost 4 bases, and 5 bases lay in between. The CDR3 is CASSPGETQYF. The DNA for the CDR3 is TGTGCCAGCAGTCCAGGAGAGACCCAGTACTTC. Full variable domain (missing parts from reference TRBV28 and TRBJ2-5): DVKVTQSSRYLVKRTGEKVFLECVQDMDHENMFWYRQDPGLGLRLIYFSYDVKMKEKGDIPEGYSVSREKKERFSLILESASTNQTSMYLCASSPGETQYFGPGTRLLVL.

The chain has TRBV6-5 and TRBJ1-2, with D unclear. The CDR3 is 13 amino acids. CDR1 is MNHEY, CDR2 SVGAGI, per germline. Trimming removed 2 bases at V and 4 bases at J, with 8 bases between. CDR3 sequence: CASSYTATYGYTF. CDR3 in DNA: TGTGCCAGCAGTTACACAGCGACCTATGGCTACACCTTC.

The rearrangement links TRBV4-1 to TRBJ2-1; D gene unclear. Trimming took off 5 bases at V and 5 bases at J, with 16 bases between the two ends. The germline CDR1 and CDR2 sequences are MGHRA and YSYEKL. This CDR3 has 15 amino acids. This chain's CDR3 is CASSSQPRSDNEQFF. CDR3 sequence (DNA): TGCGCCAGCAGCTCCCAGCCCCGGTCGGACAATGAGCAGTTCTTC.

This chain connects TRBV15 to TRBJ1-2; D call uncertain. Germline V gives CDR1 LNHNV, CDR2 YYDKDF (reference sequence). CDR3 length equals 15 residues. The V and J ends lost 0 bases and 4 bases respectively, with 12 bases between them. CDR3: CATSREGGPSYGYTF. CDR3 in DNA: TGTGCCACCAGCAGAGAGGGTGGACCGAGCTATGGCTACACCTTC.

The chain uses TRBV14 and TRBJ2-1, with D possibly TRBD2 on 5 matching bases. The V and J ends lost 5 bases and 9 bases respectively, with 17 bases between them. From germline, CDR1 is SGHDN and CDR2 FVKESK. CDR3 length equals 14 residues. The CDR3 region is CASSWKFGISEQFF. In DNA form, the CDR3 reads TGTGCCAGCAGCTGGAAATTCGGGATCAGTGAGCAGTTCTTC.

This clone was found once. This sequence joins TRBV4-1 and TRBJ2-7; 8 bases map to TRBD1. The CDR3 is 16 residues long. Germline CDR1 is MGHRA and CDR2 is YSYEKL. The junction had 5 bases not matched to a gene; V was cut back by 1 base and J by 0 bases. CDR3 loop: CASSQAGDRSSYEQYF. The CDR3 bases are TGCGCCAGCAGCCAAGCCGGGGACAGGAGCTCCTACGAGCAGTACTTC.

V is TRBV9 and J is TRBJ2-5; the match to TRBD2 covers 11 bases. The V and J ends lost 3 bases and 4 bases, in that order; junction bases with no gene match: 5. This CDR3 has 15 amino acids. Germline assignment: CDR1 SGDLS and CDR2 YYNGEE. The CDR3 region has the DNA TGTGCCAGCAGCGCGGGACTAGCGGAACGAGAGACCCAGTACTTC. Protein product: CASSAGLAERETQYF.

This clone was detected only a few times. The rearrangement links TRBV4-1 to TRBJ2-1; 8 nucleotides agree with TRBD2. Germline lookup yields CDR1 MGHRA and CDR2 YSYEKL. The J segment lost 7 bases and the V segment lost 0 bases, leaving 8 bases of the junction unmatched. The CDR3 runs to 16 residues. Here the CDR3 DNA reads TGCGCCAGCAGCCAAGAGGCCAGCGGGAGAATGAATGAGCAGTTCTTC. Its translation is CASSQEASGRMNEQFF.

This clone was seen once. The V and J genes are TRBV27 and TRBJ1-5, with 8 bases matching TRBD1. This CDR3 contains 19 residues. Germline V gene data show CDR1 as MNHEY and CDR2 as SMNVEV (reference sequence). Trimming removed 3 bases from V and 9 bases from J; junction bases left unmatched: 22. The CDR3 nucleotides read TGTGCCAGCAGTTTGACCCCTGGGCGGGCAGGGGGCTCCCGTGTGCCCCAGCATTTT. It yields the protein CASSLTPGRAGGSRVPQHF.

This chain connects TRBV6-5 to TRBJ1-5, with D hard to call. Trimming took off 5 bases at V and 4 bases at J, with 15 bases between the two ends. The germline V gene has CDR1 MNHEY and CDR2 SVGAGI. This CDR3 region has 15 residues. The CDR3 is CASSTRGEGNQPQHF. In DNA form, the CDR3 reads TGTGCCAGCAGTACCCGAGGAGAGGGAAATCAGCCCCAGCATTTT.

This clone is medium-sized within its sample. The CDR3 here is CASSPWDRPPYEQYF. The CDR3 nucleotides are TGTGCCAGCAGTCCGTGGGACCGACCCCCCTACGAGCAGTACTTC. The V call is TRBV28, the J call TRBJ2-7, with D perhaps assigned TRBD1 or TRBD2 (5 bases each). The CDR3 totals 15 residues. Looked up from germline, CDR1 is MDHEN and CDR2 is SYDVKM. The V and J ends lost 5 bases and 2 bases respectively, with 16 bases between them.

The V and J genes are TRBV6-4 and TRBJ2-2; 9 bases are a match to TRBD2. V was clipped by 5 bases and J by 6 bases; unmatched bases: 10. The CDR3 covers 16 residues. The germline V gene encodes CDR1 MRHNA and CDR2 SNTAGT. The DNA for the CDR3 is TGTGCCAGCAGTCGTAGCGGGAGACTCGGAGCCGGGGAGCTGTTTTTT. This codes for CASSRSGRLGAGELFF.

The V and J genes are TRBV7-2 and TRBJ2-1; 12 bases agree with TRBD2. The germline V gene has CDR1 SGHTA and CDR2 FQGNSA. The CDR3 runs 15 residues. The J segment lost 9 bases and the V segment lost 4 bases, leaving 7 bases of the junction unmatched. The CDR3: CASSSASGRVTEQFF. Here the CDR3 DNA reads TGTGCCAGCAGCTCCGCTAGCGGGAGGGTGACTGAGCAGTTCTTC.

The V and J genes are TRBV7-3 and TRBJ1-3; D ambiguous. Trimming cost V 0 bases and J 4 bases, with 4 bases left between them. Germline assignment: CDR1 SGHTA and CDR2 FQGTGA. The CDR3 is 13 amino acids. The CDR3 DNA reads TGTGCCAGCAGCTTAACGGAAGGAAACACCATATATTTT. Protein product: CASSLTEGNTIYF.

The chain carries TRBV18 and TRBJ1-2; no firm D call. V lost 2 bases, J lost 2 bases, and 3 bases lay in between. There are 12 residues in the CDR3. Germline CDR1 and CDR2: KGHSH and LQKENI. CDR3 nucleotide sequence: TGTGCCAGCTCACCAGAGAACTATGGCTACACCTTC. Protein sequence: CASSPENYGYTF.

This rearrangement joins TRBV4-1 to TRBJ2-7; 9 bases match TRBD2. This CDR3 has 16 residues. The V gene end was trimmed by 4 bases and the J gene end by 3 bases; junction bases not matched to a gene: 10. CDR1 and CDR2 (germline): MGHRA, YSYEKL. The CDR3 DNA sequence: TGCGCCAGCAGCCTTAGTGTTAGCGGGAGTTACTACGAGCAGTACTTC. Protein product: CASSLSVSGSYYEQYF.

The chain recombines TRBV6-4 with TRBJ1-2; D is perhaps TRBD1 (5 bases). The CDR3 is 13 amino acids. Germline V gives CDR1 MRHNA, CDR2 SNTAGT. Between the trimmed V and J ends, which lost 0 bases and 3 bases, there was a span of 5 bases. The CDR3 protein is CASSDSGHYGYTF. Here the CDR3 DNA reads TGTGCCAGCAGTGACTCGGGACACTATGGCTACACCTTC.